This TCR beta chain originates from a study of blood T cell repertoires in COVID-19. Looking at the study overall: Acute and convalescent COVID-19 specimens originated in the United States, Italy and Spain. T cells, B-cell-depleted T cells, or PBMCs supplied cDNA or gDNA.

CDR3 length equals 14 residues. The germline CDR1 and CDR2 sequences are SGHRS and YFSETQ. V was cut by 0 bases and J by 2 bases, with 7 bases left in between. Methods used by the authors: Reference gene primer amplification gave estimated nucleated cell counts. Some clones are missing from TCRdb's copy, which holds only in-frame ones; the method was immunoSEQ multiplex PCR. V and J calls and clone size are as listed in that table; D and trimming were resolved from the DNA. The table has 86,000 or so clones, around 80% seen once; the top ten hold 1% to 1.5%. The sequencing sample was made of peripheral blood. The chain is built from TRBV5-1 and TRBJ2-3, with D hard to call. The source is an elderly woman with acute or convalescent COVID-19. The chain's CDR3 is CASSLGANTDTQYF. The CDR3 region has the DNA TGCGCCAGCAGCTTGGGGGCGAACACAGATACGCAGTATTTT.